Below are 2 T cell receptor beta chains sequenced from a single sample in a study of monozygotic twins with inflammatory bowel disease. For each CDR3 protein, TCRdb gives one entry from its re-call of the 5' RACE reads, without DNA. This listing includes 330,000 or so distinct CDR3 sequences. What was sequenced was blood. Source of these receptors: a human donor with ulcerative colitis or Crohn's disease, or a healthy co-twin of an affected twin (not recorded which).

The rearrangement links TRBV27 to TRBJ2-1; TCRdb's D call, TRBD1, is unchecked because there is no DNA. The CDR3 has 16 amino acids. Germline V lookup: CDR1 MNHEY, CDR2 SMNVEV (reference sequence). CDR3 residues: CASSTPRDRGLGEQFF.

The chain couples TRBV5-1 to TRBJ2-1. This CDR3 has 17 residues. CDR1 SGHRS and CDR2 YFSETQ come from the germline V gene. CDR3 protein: CASSLEVSLSIYNEQFF.